The TCR beta chain under discussion was sequenced for a study of blood T cell repertoires in COVID-19 (dated by TCRdb to about 2020). About the investigation overall: Samples from collaborators originated in the United States, Italy and Spain and spanned both the acute and convalescent phases of COVID-19. The prospective study material was composed of cDNA or gDNA derived from T cells, B-cell-depleted T cells, or PBMCs. Subjects who had been exposed to COVID-19, were actively infected with it, or had recovered from it provided the deeply sampled blood TCRbeta repertoires that made up the dataset. The repertoires were released in a freely available public database intended as a resource for research on the immune response to SARS-CoV-2. The samples were drawn from the first 160 participants of the ongoing ImmuneRACE study and from 1,254 subjects provided by 6 global collaborators. A de-identified subject ID, COVID-19 status, age in years and sex were almost always included in the sample metadata. Where available, HLA class I and class II types were obtained from metadata supplied by the sample provider rather than from assay-based typing.

The immunoSEQ Assay, a bias-controlled multiplex PCR, was used to amplify TCRbeta CDR3 regions from genomic DNA. The original pipeline was this. Nucleated cell counts per sample were estimated from amplification of reference gene primers within the assay. Sequence reads were collapsed and filtered to measure the absolute abundance of every unique TCRbeta CDR3 rearrangement. For each sample, productive Simpson clonality was calculated as the square root of Simpson's diversity index across productive rearrangements. The table comes from immuneACCESS by way of TCRdb, which keeps in-frame sequences with V and J called. Part of the clones is missing from these tables; in studies checked, under half for an unresolved V gene and the rest for unknown reasons. V, J and clone size derive from that table, while D and trimming were established from the DNA sequence. The sample yields roughly 330,000 clones; 85% to 90% were counted once. The ten most abundant clones make up around 4% of the sample.

As for this clone: Its specific antigen is unknown. No per-base quality is available; no much larger clone lies one base away. Other DNA sequences in the same sample also yield this CDR3.

Whole blood was collected in K2EDTA tubes by collaborating institutions according to the institutions' own protocols. For TCRbeta analysis, collaborators shipped samples as frozen whole blood, isolated PBMCs, or DNA extracted from either of those sample types. Results the study describes overall, beyond this receptor: The quantity of clinical and demographic metadata differed by source and by participant and was supplied without curation.

The sequenced sample consisted of peripheral blood. This TCR was sampled from a woman in her forties or fifties with active or convalescent COVID-19.

The DNA sequence is given as TGTGCCAGCAGCGGACAGGGGTACGGCTACACCTTC. Translated, it reads CASSGQGYGYTF. Recombination joined TRBV6-2 or TRBV6-3 with TRBJ1-2; TRBD1 fits 9 bases in the junction. In the germline V gene, CDR1 corresponds to MNHEY and CDR2 to SVGEGT. Trimming leaves V shorter by 6 bases and J shorter by 8 bases, with the junction holding 4 bases beyond the gene matches. The CDR3, cysteine through phenylalanine, is 12 amino acids long. Only the CDR3 part of the read is kept: 36 bases, read in frame from the first base.